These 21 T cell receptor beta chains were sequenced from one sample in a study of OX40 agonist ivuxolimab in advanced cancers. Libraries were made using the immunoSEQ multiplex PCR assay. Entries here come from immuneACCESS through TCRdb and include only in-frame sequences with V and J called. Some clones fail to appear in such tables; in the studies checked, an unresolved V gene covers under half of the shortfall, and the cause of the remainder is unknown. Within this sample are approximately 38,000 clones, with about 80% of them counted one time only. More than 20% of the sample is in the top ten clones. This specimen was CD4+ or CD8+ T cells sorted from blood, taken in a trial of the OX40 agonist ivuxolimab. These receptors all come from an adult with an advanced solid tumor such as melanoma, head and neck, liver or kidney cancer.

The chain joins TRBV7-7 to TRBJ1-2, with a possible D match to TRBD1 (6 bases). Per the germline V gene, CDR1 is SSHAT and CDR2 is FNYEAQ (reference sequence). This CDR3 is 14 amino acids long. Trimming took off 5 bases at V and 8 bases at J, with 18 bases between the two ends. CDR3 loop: CASSPLGGQGGYTF. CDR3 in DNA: TGTGCCAGCAGCCCGTTGGGGGGGCAGGGCGGCTACACCTTC. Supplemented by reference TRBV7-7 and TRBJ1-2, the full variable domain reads GAGVSQSPRYKVTKRGQDVTLRCDPISSHATLYWYQQALGQGPEFLTYFNYEAQPDKSGLPSDRFSAERPEGSISTLTIQRTEQRDSAMYRCASSPLGGQGGYTFGSGTRLTVV.

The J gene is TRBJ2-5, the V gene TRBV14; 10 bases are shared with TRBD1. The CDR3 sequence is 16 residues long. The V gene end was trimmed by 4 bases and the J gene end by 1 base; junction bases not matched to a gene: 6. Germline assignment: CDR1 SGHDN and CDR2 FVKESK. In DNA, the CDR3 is TGTGCCAGCAGCCCAACCCGGGACAGGGGCCAAGAGACCCAGTACTTC. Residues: CASSPTRDRGQETQYF.

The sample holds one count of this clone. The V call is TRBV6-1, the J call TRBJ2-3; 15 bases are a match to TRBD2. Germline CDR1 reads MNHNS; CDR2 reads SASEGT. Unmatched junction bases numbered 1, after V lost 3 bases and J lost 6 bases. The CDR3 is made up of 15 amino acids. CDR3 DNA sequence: TGTGCCAGCAGTGAGGGGACTAGCGGGGGGGATACGCAGTATTTT. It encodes CASSEGTSGGDTQYF.

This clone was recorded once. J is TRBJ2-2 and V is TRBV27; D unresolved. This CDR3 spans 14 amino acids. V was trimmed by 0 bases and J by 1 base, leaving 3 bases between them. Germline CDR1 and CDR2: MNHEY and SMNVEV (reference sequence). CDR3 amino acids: CASSLSGNTGELFF. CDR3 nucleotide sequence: TGTGCCAGCAGTTTATCAGGGAACACCGGGGAGCTGTTTTTT.

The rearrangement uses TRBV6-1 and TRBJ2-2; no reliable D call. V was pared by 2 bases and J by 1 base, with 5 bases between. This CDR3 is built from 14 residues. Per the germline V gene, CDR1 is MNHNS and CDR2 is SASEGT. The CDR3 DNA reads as TGTGCCAGCAGTGAATGGGGGAACACCGGGGAGCTGTTTTTT. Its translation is CASSEWGNTGELFF.

CDR3 region: CASSLGGGSSYEQYF. The CDR3 DNA reads as TGTGCCAGCAGCTTAGGCGGCGGGAGCTCCTACGAGCAGTACTTC. The chain is built from TRBV13 and TRBJ2-7; 7 bases are shared with TRBD2. Germline CDR1 reads PRHDT; CDR2 reads FYEKMQ (reference sequence). The J segment lost 0 bases and the V segment lost 0 bases, leaving 2 bases of the junction unmatched. This CDR3 has 15 residues.

The CDR3 reads CASSPGTGGVYEQYF. The CDR3 DNA sequence: TGTGCCAGCAGTCCCGGGACAGGGGGCGTCTACGAGCAGTACTTC. The rearrangement joins TRBV6-5 to TRBJ2-7; 12 positions agree with TRBD1. V dropped 5 bases and J dropped 3; count of bases not matched to a gene: 5. The germline CDR1 and CDR2 sequences are MNHEY and SVGAGI. The CDR3 loop spans 15 amino acids.

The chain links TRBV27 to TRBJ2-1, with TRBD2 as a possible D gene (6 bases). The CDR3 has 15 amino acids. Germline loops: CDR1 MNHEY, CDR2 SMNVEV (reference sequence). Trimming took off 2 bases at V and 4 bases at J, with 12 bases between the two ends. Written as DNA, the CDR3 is TGTGCCAGCAGTTTAACTGGACTACAGTACAATGAGCAGTTCTTC. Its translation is CASSLTGLQYNEQFF.

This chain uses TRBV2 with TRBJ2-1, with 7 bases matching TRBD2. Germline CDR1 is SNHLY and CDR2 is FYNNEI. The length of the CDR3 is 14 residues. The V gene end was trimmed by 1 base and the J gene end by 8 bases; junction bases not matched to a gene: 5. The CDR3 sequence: CASSEGTRIYEQFF. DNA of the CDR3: TGTGCCAGCAGTGAAGGGACTAGGATCTATGAGCAGTTCTTC.

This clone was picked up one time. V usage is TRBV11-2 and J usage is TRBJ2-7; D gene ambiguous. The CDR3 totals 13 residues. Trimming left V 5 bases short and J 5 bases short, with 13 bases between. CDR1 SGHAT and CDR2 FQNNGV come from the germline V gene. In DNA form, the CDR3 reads TGTGCCAGCAGCACCACCGGCTACGACGAGCAGTACTTC. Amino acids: CASSTTGYDEQYF. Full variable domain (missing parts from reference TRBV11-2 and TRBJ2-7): EAGVAQSPRYKIIEKRQSVAFWCNPISGHATLYWYQQILGQGPKLLIQFQNNGVVDDSQLPKDRFSAERLKGVDSTLKIQPAKLEDSAVYLCASSTTGYDEQYFGPGTRLTVT.

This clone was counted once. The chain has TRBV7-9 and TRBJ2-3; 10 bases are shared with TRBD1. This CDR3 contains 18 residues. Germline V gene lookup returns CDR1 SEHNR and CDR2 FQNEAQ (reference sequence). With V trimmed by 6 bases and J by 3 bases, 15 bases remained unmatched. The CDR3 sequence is CASRPTGTGVIGTDTQYF. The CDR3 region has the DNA TGTGCCAGCAGGCCTACCGGGACAGGGGTGATTGGAACAGATACGCAGTATTTT.

Here the CDR3 DNA reads TGTGCCAGCAGCCCTACGGTATACGAGCAGTACTTC. It translates to CASSPTVYEQYF. This chain uses TRBV11-2 with TRBJ2-7, with D unclear. The V end was cut by 5 bases, the J end by 4 bases, with 9 bases between. The CDR3 extends over 12 amino acids. Germline V gene sequence: CDR1 SGHAT, CDR2 FQNNGV.

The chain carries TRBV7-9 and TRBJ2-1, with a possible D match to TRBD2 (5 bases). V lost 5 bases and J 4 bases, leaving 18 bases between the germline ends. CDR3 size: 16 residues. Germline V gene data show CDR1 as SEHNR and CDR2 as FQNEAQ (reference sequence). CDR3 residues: CASSQDTSGPYNEQFF. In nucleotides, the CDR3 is TGTGCCAGCAGCCAAGATACCAGCGGCCCATACAATGAGCAGTTCTTC. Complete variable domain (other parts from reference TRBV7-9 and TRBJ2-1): DTGVSQNPRHKITKRGQNVTFRCDPISEHNRLYWYRQTLGQGPEFLTYFQNEAQLEKSRLLSDRFSAERPKGSFSTLEIQRTEQGDSAMYLCASSQDTSGPYNEQFFGPGTRLTVL.

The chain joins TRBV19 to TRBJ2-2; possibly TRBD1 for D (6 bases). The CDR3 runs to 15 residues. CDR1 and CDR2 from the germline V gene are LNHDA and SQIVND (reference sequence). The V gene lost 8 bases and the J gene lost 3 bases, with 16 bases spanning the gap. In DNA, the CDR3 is TGTGCCAGTGCACCACCGGGACAAGACACCGGGGAGCTGTTTTTT. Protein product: CASAPPGQDTGELFF.

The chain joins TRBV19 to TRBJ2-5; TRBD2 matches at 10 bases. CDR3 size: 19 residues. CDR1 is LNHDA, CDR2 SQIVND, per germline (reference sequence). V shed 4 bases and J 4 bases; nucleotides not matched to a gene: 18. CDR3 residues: CASSTLPPVPGLARETQYF. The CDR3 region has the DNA TGTGCCAGTAGTACCCTCCCCCCCGTACCGGGACTAGCGAGAGAGACCCAGTACTTC.

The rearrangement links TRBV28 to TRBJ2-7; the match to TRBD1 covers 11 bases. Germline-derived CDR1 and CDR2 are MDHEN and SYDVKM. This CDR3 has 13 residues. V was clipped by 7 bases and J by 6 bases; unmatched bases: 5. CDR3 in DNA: TGTGCCAGCACTGGGACAGGGGGGGTCGAGCAGTACTTC. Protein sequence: CASTGTGGVEQYF. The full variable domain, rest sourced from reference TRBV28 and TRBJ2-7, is DVKVTQSSRYLVKRTGEKVFLECVQDMDHENMFWYRQDPGLGLRLIYFSYDVKMKEKGDIPEGYSVSREKKERFSLILESASTNQTSMYLCASTGTGGVEQYFGPGTRLTVT.

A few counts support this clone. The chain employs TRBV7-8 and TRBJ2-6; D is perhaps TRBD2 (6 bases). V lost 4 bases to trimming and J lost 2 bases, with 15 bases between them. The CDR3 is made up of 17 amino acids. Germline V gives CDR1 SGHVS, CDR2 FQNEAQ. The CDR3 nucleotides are TGTGCCAGCAGCTCTCGGATGGAGGGCCCTGGGGCCAACGTCCTGACTTTC. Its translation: CASSSRMEGPGANVLTF.

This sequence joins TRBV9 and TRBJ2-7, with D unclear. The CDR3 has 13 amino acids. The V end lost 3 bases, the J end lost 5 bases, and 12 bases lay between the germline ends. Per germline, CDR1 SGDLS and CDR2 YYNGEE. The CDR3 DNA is TGTGCCAGCAGCGGTGCCCTGGGTCACGAGCAGTACTTC. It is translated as CASSGALGHEQYF.

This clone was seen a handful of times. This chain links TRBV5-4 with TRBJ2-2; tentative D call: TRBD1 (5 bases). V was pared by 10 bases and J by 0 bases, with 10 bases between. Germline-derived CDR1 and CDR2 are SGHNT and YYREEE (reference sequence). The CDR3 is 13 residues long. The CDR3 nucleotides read TGTGCCGGAGAAGGGGCGAACACCGGGGAGCTGTTTTTT. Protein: CAGEGANTGELFF.

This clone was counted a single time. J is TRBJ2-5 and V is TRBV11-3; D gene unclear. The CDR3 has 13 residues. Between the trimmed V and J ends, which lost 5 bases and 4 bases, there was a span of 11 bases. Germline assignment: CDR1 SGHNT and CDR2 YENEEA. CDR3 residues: CASSARLRETQYF. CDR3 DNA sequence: TGTGCCAGCAGCGCCCGGTTGAGAGAGACCCAGTACTTC.

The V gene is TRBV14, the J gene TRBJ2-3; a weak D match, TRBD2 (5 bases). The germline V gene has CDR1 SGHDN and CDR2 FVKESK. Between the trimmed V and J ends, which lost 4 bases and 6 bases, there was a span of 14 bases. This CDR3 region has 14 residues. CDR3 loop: CASSPWTRKDTQYF. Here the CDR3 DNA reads TGTGCCAGCAGCCCCTGGACTCGCAAGGATACGCAGTATTTT.